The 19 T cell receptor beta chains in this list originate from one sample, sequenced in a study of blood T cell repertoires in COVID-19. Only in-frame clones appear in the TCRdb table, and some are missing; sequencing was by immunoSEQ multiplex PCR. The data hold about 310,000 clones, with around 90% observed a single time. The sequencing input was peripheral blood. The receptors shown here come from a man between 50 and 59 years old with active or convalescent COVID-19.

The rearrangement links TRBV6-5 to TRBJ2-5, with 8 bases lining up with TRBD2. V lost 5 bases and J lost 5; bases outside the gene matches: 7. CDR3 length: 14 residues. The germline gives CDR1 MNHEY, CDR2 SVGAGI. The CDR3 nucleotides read TGTGCCAGCAGTACCAAGCGGGAGTGGGAGACCCAGTACTTC. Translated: CASSTKREWETQYF.

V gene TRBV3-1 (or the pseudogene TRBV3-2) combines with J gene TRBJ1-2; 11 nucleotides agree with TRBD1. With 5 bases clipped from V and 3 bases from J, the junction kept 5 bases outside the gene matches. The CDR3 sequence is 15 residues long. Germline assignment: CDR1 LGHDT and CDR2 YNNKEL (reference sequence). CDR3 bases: TGTGCCAGCAGCTCACGGACAGGGGGCGACTATGGCTACACCTTC. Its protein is CASSSRTGGDYGYTF.

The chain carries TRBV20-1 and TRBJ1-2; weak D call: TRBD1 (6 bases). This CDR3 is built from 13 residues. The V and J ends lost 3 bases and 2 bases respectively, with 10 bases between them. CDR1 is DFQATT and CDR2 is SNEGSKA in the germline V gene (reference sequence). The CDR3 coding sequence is TGCAGTGCTAGTCAGGGGTTAAACTATGGCTACACCTTC. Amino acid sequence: CSASQGLNYGYTF.

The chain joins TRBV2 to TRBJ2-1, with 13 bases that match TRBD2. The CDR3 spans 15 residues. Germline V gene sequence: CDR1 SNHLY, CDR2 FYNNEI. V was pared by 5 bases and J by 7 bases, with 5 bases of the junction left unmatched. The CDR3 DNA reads TGTGCCAGCAGTCCACTAGCGGGAGGGCGAAATGAGCAGTTCTTC. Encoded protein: CASSPLAGGRNEQFF.

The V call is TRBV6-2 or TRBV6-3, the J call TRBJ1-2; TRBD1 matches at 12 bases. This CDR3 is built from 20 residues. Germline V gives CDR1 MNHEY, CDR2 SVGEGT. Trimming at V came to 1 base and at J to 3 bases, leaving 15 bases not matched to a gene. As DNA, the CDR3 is TGTGCCAGCAGTTACTTACTTTTCCGGGACAGGGGGCGAGGTGACTATGGCTACACCTTC. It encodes CASSYLLFRDRGRGDYGYTF.

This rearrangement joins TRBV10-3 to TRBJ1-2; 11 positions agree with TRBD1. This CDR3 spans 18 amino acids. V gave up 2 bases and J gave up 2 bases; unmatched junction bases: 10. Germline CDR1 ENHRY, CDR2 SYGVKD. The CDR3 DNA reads TGTGCCATCAGTGAGCTTGCCGGGACAGGGGGGGAGAACTATGGCTACACCTTC. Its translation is CAISELAGTGGENYGYTF.

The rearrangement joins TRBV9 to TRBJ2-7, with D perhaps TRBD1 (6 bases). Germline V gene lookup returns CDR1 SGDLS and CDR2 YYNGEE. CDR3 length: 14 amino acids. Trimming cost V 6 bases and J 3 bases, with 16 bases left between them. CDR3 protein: CASNSGTNFYEQYF. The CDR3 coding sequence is TGTGCCAGCAACTCCGGGACAAATTTCTACGAGCAGTACTTC.

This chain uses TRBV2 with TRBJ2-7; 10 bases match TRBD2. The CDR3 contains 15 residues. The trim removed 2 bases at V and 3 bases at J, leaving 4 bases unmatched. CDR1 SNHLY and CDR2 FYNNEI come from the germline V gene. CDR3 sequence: CASSESLAGDYEQYF. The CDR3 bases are TGTGCCAGCAGTGAATCGCTAGCGGGAGACTACGAGCAGTACTTC. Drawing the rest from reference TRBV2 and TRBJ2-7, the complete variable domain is EPEVTQTPSHQVTQMGQEVILRCVPISNHLYFYWYRQILGQKVEFLVSFYNNEISEKSEIFDDQFSVERPDGSNFTLKIRSTKLEDSAMYFCASSESLAGDYEQYFGPGTRLTVT.

CDR3 coding DNA: TGTGCCAGCAGTGAAATTACAGAGACAGATACGCAGTATTTT. Translating gives CASSEITETDTQYF. The chain couples TRBV2 to TRBJ2-3, with D hard to call. The CDR3 length is 14 residues. Looked up from germline, CDR1 is SNHLY and CDR2 is FYNNEI. The V end was cut by 2 bases, the J end by 3 bases, with 9 bases between.

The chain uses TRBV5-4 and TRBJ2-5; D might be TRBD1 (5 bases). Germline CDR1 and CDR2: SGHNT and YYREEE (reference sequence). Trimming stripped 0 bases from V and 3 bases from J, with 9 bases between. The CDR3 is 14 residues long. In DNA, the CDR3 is TGTGCCAGCAGCTTGGCAGGGATTGAAGAGACCCAGTACTTC. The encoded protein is CASSLAGIEETQYF.

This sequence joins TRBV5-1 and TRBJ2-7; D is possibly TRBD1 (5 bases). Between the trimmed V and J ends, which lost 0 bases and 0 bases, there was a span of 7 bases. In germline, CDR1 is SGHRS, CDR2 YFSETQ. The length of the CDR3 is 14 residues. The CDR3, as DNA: TGCGCCAGCAGCTTGGAGACAGTCTCCTACGAGCAGTACTTC. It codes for CASSLETVSYEQYF.

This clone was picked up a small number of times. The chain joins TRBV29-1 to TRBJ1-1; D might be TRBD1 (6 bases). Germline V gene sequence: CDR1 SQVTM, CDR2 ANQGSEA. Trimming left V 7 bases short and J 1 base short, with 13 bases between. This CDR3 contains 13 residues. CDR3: CSATGQQNTEAFF. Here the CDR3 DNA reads TGCAGCGCGACGGGACAACAGAACACTGAAGCTTTCTTT.

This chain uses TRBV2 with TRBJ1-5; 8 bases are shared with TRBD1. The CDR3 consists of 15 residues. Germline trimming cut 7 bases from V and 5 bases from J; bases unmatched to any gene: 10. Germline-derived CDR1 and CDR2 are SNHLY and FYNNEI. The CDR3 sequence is CASKRTGSGYQPQHF. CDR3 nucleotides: TGTGCCAGCAAACGGACAGGGTCTGGGTATCAGCCCCAGCATTTT.

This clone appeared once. This chain's CDR3 is CASLMAELYGYTF. The CDR3 region has the DNA TGTGCCAGCCTTATGGCGGAGCTATATGGCTACACCTTC. V gene TRBV6-5 combines with J gene TRBJ1-2; unclear D gene. This CDR3 comprises 13 residues. V lost 8 bases, J lost 5 bases, and 15 bases lay in between. The germline gives CDR1 MNHEY, CDR2 SVGAGI.

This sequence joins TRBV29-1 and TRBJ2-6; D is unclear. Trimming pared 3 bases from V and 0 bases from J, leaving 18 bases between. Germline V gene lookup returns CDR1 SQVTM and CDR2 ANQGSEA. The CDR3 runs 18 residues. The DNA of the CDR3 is TGCAGCGTTGATGGTGGTACCCGACTGAGCTCTGGGGCCAACGTCCTGACTTTC. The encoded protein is CSVDGGTRLSSGANVLTF.

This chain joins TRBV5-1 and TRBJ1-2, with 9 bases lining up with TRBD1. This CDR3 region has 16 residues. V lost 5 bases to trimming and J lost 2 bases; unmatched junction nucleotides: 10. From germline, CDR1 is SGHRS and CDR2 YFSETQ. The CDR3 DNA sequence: TGCGCCAGCAGTTCGGACAGGGGATTATACAACTATGGCTACACCTTC. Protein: CASSSDRGLYNYGYTF.

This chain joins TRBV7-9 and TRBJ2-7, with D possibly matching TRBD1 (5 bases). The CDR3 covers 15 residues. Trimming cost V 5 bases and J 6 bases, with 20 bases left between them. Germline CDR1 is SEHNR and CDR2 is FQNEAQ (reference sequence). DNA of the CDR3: TGTGCCAGCAGCCCAGGCAGGGCGCGCCCGGTCGAGCAGTACTTC. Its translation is CASSPGRARPVEQYF.

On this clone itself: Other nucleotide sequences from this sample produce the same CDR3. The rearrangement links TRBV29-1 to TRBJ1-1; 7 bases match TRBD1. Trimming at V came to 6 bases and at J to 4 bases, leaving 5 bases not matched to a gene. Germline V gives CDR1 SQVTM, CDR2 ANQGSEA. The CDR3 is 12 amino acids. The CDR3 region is CSVGQVGTEAFF. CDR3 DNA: TGCAGCGTCGGACAGGTGGGCACTGAAGCTTTCTTT.

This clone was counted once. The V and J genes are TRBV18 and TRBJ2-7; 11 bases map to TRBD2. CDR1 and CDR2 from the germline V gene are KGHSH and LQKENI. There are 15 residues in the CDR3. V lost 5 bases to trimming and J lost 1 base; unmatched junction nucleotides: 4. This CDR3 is CASSLAGGMSYEQYF. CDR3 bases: TGTGCCAGCTCATTAGCGGGAGGGATGTCCTACGAGCAGTACTTC. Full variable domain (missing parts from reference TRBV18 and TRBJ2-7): NAGVMQNPRHLVRRRGQEARLRCSPMKGHSHVYWYRQLPEEGLKFMVYLQKENIIDESGMPKERFSAEFPKEGPSILRIQQVVRGDSAAYFCASSLAGGMSYEQYFGPGTRLTVT.